This T cell receptor (beta chain) was profiled in a study of blood T cell repertoires in COVID-19. Overall study: COVID-19 samples collected from the United States, Italy and Spain covered acute and convalescent phases. PBMCs, B-cell-depleted T cells, or T cells were the source of the cDNA or gDNA that made up the material.

In the study's own analysis: Estimation of nucleated cell counts relied on the amplification of reference gene primers. The repertoire was sequenced with immunoSEQ multiplex PCR; TCRdb's copy has only in-frame clones and lacks some. V and J calls and clone size follow that table, whereas D and trimming were derived from the DNA. This repertoire shows some 140,000 clones, approximately 83% found once; its top ten account for about 16%. V was cut by 3 bases and J by 8 bases, with 14 bases left in between. This CDR3 has 14 residues. CDR1 and CDR2 (germline): KGHSH, LQKENI. This TCR came from a woman in her fifties or sixties who had recovered from COVID-19. The chain couples TRBV18 to TRBJ1-5; D unclear. Sample: peripheral blood. The CDR3 reads CASSPRQTREPQHF. Here the CDR3 DNA reads TGTGCCAGCTCACCTAGACAAACACGCGAGCCCCAGCATTTT.